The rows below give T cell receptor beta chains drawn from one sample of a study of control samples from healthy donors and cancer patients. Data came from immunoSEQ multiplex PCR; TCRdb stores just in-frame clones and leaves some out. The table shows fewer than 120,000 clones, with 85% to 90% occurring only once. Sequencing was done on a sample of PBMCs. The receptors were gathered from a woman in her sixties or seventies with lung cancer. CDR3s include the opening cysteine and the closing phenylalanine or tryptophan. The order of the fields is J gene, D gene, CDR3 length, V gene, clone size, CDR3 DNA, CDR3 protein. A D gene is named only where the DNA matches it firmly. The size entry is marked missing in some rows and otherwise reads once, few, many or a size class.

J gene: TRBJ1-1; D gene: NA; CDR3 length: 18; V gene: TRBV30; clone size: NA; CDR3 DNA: TGTGCCTGGAGTGTACGGCTTAGGGACTCTGAGGGGAACACTGAAGCTTTCTTT; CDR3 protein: CAWSVRLRDSEGNTEAFF
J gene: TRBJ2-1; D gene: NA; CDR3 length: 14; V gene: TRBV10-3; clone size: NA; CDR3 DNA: TGTGCCATCAGCAAGGGTTCCCTTGGGGATGAGCAGTTCTTC; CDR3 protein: CAISKGSLGDEQFF
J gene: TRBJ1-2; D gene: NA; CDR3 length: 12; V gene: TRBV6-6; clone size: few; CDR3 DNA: TGTGCCAGCAGTTACGAGGGGCAGGGATGCACCTTC; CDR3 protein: CASSYEGQGCTF
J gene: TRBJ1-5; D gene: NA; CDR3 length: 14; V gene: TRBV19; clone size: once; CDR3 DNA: TGTGCCAGTAGTACAAGGGGCGGTCATCAGCCCCAGCATTTT; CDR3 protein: CASSTRGGHQPQHF
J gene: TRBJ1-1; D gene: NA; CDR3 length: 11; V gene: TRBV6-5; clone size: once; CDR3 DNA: TGTGCCAGCAGTTCCGAGGGAGGAGCTTTCTTT; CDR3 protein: CASSSEGGAFF
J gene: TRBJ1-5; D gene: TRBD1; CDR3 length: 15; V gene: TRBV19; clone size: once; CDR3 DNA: TGTGCCAGTAGTACCACAGGGGGCGCGGGTCAGCCCCAGCATTTT; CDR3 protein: CASSTTGGAGQPQHF
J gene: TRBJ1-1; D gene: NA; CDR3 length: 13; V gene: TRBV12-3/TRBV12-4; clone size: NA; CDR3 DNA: TGTGCCAGCAGTCTGACAGGGAACACTGAAGCTTTCTTT; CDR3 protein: CASSLTGNTEAFF
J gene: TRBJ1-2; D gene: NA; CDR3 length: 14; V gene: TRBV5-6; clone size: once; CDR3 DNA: TGTGCCAGCAGCTTTTGGGGGGCGGATGCTGGCTACACCTTC; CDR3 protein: CASSFWGADAGYTF
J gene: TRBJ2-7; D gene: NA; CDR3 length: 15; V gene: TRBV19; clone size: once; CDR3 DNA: TGTGCCAGTAGTATAGGGGCAGGGGAGGTCTACGAGCAGTACTTC; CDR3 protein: CASSIGAGEVYEQYF
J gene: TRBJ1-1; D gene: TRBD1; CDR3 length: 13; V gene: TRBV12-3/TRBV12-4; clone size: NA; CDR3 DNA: TGTGCCAGCAAACACGGACAGGGCTTCGGAGCTTTCTTT; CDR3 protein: CASKHGQGFGAFF
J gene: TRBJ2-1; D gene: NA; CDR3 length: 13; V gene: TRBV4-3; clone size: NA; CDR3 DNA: TGCGCCAGCAGCCAAGAAAAGGCCAATGAGCAGTTCTTC; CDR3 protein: CASSQEKANEQFF
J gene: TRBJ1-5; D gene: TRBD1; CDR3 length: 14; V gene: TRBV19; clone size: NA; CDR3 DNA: TGTGCCACCGCAGGGGGCGGGAGCAATCAGCCCCAGCATTTT; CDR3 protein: CATAGGGSNQPQHF
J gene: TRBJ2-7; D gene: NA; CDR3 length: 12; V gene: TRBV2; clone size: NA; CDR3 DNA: TGTGCCAGCAGGCAGAACACCTACGAGCAGTACTTC; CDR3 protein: CASRQNTYEQYF
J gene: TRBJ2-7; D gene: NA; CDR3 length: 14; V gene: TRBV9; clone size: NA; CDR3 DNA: TGTGCCAGCAACTCAGGGACGTCCCCCTACGAGCAGTACTTC; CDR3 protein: CASNSGTSPYEQYF
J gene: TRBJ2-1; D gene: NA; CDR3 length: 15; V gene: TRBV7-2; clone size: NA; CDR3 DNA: TGTGCCAGCAGCCGGGCGGGGAGCTACATCAATGAGCAGTTCTTC; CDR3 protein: CASSRAGSYINEQFF
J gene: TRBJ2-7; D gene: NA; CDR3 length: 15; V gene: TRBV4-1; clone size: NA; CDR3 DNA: TGCGCCAGCAGCCAACTTTCCAACCTCAACTACGAGCAGTACTTC; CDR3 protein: CASSQLSNLNYEQYF
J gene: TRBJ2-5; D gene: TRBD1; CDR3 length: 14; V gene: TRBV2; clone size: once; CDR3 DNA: TGTGCCAGCAGTGGGGGACAGGAAGGAGAGACCCAGTACTTC; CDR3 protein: CASSGGQEGETQYF
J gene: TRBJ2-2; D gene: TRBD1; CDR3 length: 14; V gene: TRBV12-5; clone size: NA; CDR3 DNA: TGTGCTAGTGGCCAACAGGGGGTCGGCGGGGAGCTGTTTTTT; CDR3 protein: CASGQQGVGGELFF
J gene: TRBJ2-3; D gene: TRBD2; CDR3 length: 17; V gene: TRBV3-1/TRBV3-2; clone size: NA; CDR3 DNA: TGTGCCAGCAGCCCTCATGGACTAGCGGAAAGCACAGATACGCAGTATTTT; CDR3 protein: CASSPHGLAESTDTQYF
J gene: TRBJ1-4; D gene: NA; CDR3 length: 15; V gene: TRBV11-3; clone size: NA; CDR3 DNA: TGTGCCAGCAGCTTAGGGGGACGGACTAATGAAAAACTGTTTTTT; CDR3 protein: CASSLGGRTNEKLFF
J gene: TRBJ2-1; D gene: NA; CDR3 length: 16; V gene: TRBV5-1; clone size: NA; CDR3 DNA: TGCGCCAGCAGCTTGCAGGGCTCGAGCTCCTACAATGAGCAGTTCTTC; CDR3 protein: CASSLQGSSSYNEQFF
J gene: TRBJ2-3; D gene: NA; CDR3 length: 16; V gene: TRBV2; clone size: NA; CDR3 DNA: TGTGCCAGTACCATCCAAGAGGCGCTTTACACAGATACGCAGTATTTT; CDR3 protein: CASTIQEALYTDTQYF
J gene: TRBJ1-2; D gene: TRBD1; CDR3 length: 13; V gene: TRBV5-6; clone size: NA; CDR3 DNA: TGTGCCAGCAGCCTGGGACAGGGGGACGGCTACACCTTC; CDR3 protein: CASSLGQGDGYTF
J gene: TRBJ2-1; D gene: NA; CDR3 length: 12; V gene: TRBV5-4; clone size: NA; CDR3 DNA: TGTGCCAGCAGCCAACAGGTGAATGAGCAGTTCTTC; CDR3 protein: CASSQQVNEQFF
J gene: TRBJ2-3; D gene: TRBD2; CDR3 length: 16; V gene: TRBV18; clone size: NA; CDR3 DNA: TGTGCCAGCTCGCCTCAGCGGGGGAGGAACACAGATACGCAGTATTTT; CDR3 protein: CASSPQRGRNTDTQYF
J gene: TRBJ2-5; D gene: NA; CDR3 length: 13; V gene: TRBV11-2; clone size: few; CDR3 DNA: TGTGCCAGCAGCTTCGCAGGGGCCGAGACCCAGTACTTC; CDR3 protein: CASSFAGAETQYF
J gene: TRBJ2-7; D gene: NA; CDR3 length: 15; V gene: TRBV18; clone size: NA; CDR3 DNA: TGTGCCAGCTCACCAGATCTCTGGCGGGAAGACGAGCAGTACTTC; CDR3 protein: CASSPDLWREDEQYF
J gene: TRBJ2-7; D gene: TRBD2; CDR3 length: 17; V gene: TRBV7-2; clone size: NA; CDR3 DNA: TGTGCCAGCAGCTTACGACGGACTAGCGGGAGGTCTTACGAGCAGTACTTC; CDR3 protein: CASSLRRTSGRSYEQYF
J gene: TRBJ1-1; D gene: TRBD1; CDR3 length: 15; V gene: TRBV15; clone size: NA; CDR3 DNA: TGTGCCACCAGCAGACAGGGACAGTTGAACACTGAAGCTTTCTTT; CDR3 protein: CATSRQGQLNTEAFF
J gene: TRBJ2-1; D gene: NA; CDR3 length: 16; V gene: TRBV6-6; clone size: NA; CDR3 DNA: TGTGCCAGCAGTTACTTTTCAAGGGGTAGCTACAATGAGCAGTTCTTC; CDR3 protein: CASSYFSRGSYNEQFF
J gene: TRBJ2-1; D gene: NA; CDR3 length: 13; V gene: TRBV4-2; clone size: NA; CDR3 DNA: TGTGCCAGCAGCCAAGGGGGGTACAATGAGCAGTTCTTC; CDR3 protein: CASSQGGYNEQFF
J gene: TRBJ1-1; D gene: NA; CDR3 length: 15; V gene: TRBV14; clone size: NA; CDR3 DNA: TGTGCCAGCAGCCAAGGTGGGGGGCAAGGCACTGAAGCTTTCTTT; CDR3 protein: CASSQGGGQGTEAFF
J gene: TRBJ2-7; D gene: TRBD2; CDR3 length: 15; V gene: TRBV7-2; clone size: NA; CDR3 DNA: TGTGCCAGCAGCCCCGGGACTAGCGGTACCTACGAGCAGTACTTC; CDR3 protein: CASSPGTSGTYEQYF
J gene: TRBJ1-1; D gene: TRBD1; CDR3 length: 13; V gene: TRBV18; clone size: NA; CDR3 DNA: TGTGCCAGCTCACCACAAGGGGGCAATTATCCTTTCTTT; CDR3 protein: CASSPQGGNYPFF
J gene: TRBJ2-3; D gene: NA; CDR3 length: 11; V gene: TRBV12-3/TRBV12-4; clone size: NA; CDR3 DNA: TGTGCCAGCAGTCGGACAGATACGCAGTATTTT; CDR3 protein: CASSRTDTQYF